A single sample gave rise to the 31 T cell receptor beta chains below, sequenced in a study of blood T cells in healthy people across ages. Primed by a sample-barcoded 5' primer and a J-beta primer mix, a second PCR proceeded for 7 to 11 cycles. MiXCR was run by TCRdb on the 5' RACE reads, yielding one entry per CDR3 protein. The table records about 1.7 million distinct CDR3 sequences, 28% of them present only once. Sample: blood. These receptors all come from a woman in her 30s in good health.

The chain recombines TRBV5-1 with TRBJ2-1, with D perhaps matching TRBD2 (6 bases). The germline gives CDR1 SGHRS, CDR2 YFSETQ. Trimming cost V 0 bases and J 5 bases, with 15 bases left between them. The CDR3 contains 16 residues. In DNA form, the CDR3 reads TGCGCCAGCAGCTTGGGCGCGCGGGGCCCGAACAATGAGCAGTTCTTC. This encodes CASSLGARGPNNEQFF.

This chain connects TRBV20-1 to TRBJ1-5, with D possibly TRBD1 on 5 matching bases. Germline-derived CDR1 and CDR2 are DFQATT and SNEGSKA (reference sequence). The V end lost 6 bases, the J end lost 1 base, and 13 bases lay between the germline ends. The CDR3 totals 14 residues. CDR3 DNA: TGCAGTGCCACGGGACCGAGGAGCAATCAGCCCCAGCATTTT. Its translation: CSATGPRSNQPQHF.

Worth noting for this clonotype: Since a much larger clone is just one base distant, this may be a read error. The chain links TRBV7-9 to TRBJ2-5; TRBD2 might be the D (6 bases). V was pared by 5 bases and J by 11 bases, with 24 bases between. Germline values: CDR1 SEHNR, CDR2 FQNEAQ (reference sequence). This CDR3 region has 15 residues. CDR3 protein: CASSPRPSEGYEQYF. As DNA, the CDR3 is TGTGCCAGCAGCCCTCGCCCTAGCGAAGGCTATGAGCAGTACTTC.

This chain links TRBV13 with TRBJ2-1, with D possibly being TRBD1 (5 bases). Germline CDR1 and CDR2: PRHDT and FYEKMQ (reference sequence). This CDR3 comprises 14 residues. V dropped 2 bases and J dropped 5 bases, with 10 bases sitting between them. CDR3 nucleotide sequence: TGTGCCAGCAGCTTACGTTGGGGCAACAATGAGCAGTTCTTC. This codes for CASSLRWGNNEQFF.

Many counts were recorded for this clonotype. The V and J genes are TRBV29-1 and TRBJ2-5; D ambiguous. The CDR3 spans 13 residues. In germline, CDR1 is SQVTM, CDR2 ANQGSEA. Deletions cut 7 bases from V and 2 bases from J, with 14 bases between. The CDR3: CSAPDGPQETQYF. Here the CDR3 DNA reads TGCAGCGCGCCGGACGGACCTCAAGAGACCCAGTACTTC.

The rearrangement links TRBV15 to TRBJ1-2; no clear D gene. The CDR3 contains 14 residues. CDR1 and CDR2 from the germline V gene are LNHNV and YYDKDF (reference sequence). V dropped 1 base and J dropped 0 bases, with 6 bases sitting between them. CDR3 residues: CATSRGASNYGYTF. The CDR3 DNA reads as TGTGCCACCAGCAGAGGGGCGTCTAACTATGGCTACACCTTC.

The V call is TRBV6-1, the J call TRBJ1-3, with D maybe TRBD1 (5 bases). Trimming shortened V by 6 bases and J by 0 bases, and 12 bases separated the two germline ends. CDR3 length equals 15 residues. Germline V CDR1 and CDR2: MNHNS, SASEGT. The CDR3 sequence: CASRPGPLSGNTIYF. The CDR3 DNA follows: TGTGCCAGCAGGCCGGGACCTCTCTCTGGAAACACCATATATTTT.

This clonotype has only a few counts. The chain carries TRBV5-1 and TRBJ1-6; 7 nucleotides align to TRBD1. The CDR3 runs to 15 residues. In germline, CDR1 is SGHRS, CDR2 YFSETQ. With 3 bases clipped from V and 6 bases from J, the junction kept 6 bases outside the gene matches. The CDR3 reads CASSSGQTSNSPLHF. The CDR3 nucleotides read TGCGCCAGCAGCTCGGGACAGACCTCTAATTCACCCCTCCACTTT. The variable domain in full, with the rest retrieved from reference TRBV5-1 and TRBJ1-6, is KAGVTQTPRYLIKTRGQQVTLSCSPISGHRSVSWYQQTPGQGLQFLFEYFSETQRNKGNFPGRFSGRQFSNSRSEMNVSTLELGDSALYLCASSSGQTSNSPLHFGNGTRLTVT.

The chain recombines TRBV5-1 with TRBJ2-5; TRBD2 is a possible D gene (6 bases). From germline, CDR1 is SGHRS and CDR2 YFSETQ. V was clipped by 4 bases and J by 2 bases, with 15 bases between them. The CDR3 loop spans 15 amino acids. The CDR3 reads CASSRDAGTQETQYF. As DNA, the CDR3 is TGCGCCAGCAGCCGGGATGCGGGGACTCAAGAGACCCAGTACTTC.

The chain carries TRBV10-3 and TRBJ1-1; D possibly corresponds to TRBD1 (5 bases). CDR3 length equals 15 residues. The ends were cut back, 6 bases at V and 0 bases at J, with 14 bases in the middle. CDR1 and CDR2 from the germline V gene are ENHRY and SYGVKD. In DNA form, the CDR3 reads TGTGCCATCAGCGAGGGACCGGGGTTGAACACTGAAGCTTTCTTT. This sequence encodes CAISEGPGLNTEAFF.

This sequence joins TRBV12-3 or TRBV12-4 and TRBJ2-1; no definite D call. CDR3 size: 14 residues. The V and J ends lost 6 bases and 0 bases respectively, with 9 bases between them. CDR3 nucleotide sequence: TGTGCCAGCAGGAAGACCGGCTCCTACAATGAGCAGTTCTTC. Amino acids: CASRKTGSYNEQFF.

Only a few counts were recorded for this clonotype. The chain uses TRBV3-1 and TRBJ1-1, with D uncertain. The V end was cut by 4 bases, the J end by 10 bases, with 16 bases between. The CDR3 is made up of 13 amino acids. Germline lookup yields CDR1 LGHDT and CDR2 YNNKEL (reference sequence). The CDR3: CASSLISGAGAFF. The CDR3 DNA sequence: TGTGCCAGCAGCCTCATCTCAGGCGCGGGAGCTTTCTTT.

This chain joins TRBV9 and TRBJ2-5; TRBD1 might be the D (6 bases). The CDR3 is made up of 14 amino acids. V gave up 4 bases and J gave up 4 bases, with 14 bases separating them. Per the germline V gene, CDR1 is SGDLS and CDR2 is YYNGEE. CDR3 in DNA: TGTGCCAGCAGCAAACAGGGTGGTATAGAGACCCAGTACTTC. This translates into CASSKQGGIETQYF.

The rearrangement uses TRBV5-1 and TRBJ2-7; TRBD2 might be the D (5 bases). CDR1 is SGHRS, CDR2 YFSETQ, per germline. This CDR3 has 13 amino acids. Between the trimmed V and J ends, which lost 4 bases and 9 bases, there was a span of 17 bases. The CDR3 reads CASSVELQRRQYF. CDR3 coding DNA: TGCGCCAGCAGCGTGGAACTACAGCGGAGGCAGTACTTC. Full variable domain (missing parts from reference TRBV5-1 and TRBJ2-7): KAGVTQTPRYLIKTRGQQVTLSCSPISGHRSVSWYQQTPGQGLQFLFEYFSETQRNKGNFPGRFSGRQFSNSRSEMNVSTLELGDSALYLCASSVELQRRQYFGPGTRLTVT.

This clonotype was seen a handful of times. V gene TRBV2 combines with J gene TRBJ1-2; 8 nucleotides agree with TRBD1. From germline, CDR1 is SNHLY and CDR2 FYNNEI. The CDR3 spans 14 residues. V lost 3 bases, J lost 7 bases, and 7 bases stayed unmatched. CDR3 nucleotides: TGTGCCAGCAGTGATGGGGACAGGTTCAGTGGCTACACCTTC. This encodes CASSDGDRFSGYTF. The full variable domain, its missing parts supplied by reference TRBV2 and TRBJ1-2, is EPEVTQTPSHQVTQMGQEVILRCVPISNHLYFYWYRQILGQKVEFLVSFYNNEISEKSEIFDDQFSVERPDGSNFTLKIRSTKLEDSAMYFCASSDGDRFSGYTFGSGTRLTVV.

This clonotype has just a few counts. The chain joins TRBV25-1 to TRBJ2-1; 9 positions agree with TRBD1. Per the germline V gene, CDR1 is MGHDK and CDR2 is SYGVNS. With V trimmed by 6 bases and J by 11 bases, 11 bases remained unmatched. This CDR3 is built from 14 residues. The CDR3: CASSSPGTGYKQFF. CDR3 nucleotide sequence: TGTGCCAGCAGCAGTCCCGGGACAGGGTACAAGCAGTTCTTC. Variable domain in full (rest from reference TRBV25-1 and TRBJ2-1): EADIYQTPRYLVIGTGKKITLECSQTMGHDKMYWYQQDPGMELHLIHYSYGVNSTEKGDLSSESTVSRIRTEHFPLTLESARPSHTSQYLCASSSPGTGYKQFFGPGTRLTVL.

The CDR3 bases are TGTGCCAGCAGCAAAGTGAGCTTTTACGAGCAGTACTTC. Protein: CASSKVSFYEQYF. The chain has TRBV21-1 and TRBJ2-7. TRBV21-1 is annotated as a pseudogene. This CDR3 spans 13 amino acids.

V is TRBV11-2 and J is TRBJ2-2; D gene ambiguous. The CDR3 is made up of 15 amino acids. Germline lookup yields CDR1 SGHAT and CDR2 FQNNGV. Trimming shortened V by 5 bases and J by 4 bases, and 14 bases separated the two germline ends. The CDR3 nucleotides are TGTGCCAGCAGCACGAAGCCCGGGTCCACCGGGGAGCTGTTTTTT. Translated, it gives CASSTKPGSTGELFF.

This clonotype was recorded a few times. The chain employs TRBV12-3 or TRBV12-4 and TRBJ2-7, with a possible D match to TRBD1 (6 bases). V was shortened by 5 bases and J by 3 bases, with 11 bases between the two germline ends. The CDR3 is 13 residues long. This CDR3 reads CASSRTAGYEQYF. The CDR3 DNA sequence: TGTGCCAGCAGTCGGACAGCAGGCTACGAGCAGTACTTC.

The CDR3 bases are TGTGCCAGTAGTATCGGAGATGGGGGAAGGGAGCAGTTCTTC. This translates into CASSIGDGGREQFF. The chain links TRBV19 to TRBJ2-1, with D perhaps matching TRBD1 or TRBD2 (5 bases each). Germline loops: CDR1 LNHDA, CDR2 SQIVND (reference sequence). The length of the CDR3 is 14 residues. With 3 bases removed from V and 10 bases from J, the gap between germline ends came to 16 bases.

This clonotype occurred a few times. The DNA of the CDR3 is TGCGCCAGCAGCGGAACAGGGTTGAGGGACACTGAAGCTTTCTTT. Residues: CASSGTGLRDTEAFF. The chain has TRBV5-1 and TRBJ1-1; D is perhaps TRBD1 (6 bases). This CDR3 region has 15 residues. Germline-derived CDR1 and CDR2 are SGHRS and YFSETQ. V lost 4 bases and J 3 bases, leaving 16 bases between the germline ends. The whole variable domain, filled in from reference TRBV5-1 and TRBJ1-1, reads KAGVTQTPRYLIKTRGQQVTLSCSPISGHRSVSWYQQTPGQGLQFLFEYFSETQRNKGNFPGRFSGRQFSNSRSEMNVSTLELGDSALYLCASSGTGLRDTEAFFGQGTRLTVV.

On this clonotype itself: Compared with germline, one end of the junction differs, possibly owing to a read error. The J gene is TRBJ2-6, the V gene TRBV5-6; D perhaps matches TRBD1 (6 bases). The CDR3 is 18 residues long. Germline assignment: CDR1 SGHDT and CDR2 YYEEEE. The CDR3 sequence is CASSLQGPPVSGAYVLTF. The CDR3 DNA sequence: TGTGCCAGCAGCTTGCAGGGGCCGCCTGTCTCTGGGGCCTACGTCCTGACTTTC.

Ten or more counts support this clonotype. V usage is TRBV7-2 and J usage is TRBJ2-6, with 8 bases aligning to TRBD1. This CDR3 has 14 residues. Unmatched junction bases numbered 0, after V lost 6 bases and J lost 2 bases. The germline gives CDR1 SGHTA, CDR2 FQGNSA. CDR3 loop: CASRDRAGANVLTF. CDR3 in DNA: TGTGCCAGCAGGGACAGGGCTGGGGCCAACGTCCTGACTTTC.

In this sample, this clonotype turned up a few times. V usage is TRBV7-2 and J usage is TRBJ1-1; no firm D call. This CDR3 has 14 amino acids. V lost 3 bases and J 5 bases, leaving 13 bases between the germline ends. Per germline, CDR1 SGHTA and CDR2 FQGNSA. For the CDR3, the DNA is TGTGCCAGCAGCTTCTCCCGGGCGGAGACTGAAGCTTTCTTT. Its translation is CASSFSRAETEAFF.

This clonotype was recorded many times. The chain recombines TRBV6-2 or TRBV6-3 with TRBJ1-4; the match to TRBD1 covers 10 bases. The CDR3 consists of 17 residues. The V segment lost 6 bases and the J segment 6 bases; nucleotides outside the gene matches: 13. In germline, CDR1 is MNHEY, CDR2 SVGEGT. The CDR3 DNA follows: TGTGCCAGCAGAACCGCAGCGACAGGGGGCGATGATGAAAAACTGTTTTTT. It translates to CASRTAATGGDDEKLFF.

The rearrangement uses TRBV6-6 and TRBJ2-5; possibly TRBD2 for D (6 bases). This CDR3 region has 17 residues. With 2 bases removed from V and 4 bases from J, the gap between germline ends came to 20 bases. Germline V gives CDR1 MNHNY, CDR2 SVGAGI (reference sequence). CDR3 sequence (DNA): TGTGCCAGCAGTTACACAGGCGTGGAGGGGACGGGAGAGACCCAGTACTTC. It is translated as CASSYTGVEGTGETQYF.

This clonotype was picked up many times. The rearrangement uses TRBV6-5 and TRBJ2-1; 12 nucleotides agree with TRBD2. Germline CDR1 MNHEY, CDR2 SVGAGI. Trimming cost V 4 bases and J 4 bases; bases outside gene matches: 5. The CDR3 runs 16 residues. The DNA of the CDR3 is TGTGCCAGCAGTTTTTTCACTAGCGGGGGGTACAATGAGCAGTTCTTC. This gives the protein CASSFFTSGGYNEQFF.

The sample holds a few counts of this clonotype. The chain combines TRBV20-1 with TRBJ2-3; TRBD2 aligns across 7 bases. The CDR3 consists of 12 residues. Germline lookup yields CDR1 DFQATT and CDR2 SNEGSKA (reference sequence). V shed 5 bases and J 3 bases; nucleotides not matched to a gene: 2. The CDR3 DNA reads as TGCAGTGCTGCTAGCGGTACAGATACGCAGTATTTT. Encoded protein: CSAASGTDTQYF.

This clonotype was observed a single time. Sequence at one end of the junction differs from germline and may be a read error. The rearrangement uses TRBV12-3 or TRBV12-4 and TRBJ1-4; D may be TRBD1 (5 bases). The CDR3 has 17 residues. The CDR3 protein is CAGSNTRGFTTNEKLFF. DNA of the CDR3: TGTGCCGGCAGTAATACACGGGGGTTTACAACTAATGAAAAACTGTTTTTT.

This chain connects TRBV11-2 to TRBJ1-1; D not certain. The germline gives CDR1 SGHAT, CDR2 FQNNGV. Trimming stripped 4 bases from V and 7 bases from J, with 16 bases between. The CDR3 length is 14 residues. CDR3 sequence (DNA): TGTGCCAGCAGCTCCCGGCCGGGAACCTATGAAGCTTTCTTT. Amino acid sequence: CASSSRPGTYEAFF. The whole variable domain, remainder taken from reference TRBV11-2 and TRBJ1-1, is EAGVAQSPRYKIIEKRQSVAFWCNPISGHATLYWYQQILGQGPKLLIQFQNNGVVDDSQLPKDRFSAERLKGVDSTLKIQPAKLEDSAVYLCASSSRPGTYEAFFGQGTRLTVV.

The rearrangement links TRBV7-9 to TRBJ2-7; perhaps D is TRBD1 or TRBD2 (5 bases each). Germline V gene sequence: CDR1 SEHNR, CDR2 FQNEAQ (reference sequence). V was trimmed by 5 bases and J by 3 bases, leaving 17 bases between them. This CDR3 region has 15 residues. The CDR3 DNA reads TGTGCCAGCAGCGCTCGGGACGGACAAAACTACGAGCAGTACTTC. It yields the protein CASSARDGQNYEQYF.